The TCR beta chain described here comes from a study of blood T cell repertoires in COVID-19. V lost 5 bases and J lost 2; bases outside the gene matches: 6. This CDR3 has 15 amino acids. CDR1 and CDR2 (germline): LNHDA, SQIVND (reference sequence). In the source study's methods: Scientists estimated how many nucleated cells there were by amplifying reference gene primers. Some clones are missing from TCRdb's copy, which holds only in-frame ones; the method was immunoSEQ multiplex PCR. That table gives V, J and clone size, and the DNA gave D and trimming. This table has fewer than 250,000 clones, 65% to 80% appearing once.

The chain employs TRBV19 and TRBJ1-3, with 7 bases matching TRBD1. The origin of this receptor is a woman in her forties or fifties with acute or convalescent COVID-19. The source material was peripheral blood. The CDR3 DNA follows: TGTGCCAGTAGTTCCGGGGACAGTACTGGAAACACCATATATTTT. As protein: CASSSGDSTGNTIYF.